This TCR beta chain was recorded in a study of blood T cell repertoires in COVID-19 (dated by TCRdb to the early 2020s). The study in broad terms: Samples from collaborators originated in the United States, Italy and Spain and spanned both the acute and convalescent phases of COVID-19. The material from the prospective study consisted of cDNA or gDNA derived from T cells, B-cell-depleted T cells, or PBMCs. Deeply sampled blood TCRbeta repertoires from subjects exposed to, actively infected with, or recovered from COVID-19 were included in the dataset. The repertoires were released in a freely available public database intended as a resource for research on the immune response to SARS-CoV-2. Samples came from the ongoing ImmuneRACE study (first 160 participants) plus 1,254 subjects from 6 global collaborators. A de-identified subject ID, COVID-19 status, age in years and sex were almost always included in the sample metadata. Where HLA class I and class II types were available, the types were taken from metadata supplied by the sample provider, not from assay-based typing.

The immunoSEQ Assay, a bias-controlled multiplex PCR, was used to amplify TCRbeta CDR3 regions from genomic DNA. Turning to the authors' computational methods: The number of nucleated cells in each sample was estimated by amplification of reference gene primers within the assay. To quantify the absolute abundance of each unique TCRbeta CDR3 rearrangement, sequence reads were collapsed and filtered. For each sample, productive Simpson clonality was calculated by taking the square root of Simpson's diversity index across productive rearrangements. This immuneACCESS table, as held by TCRdb, lists in-frame sequences with V and J called but not all clones. Of the missing ones, under half trace to an unresolved V gene in checked studies; the others have no known cause. Clone size and V and J calls were adopted from that table, with D and trimming inferred from the DNA. This sample comprises some 170,000 clones, approximately 80% of them detected only once. The top ten clones comprise about 18% of the sample.

Relative to germline, V is missing 4 bases and J is missing 5 bases, with 8 bases of the junction outside any gene match. The germline V gene supplies CDR1 KGHSH and CDR2 LQKENI. The CDR3 sequence holds 15 residues, the cysteine and phenylalanine included. The sequence is cut down to CDR3 DNA, 45 bases in frame from base 1. Overall study outcomes, separate from this receptor: How much clinical and demographic metadata was included differed by source and by participant, and the metadata was provided uncurated.

Remarks on this clone: Its antigen target is currently unknown. The input lacks base qualities; no much larger clone sits a single base away.

Enrolling through a virtual design, the prospective study's participants ranged in age from roughly 18 to 95 years and lived across more than 20 United States geographic areas. To assign participants to cohorts, the prospective study relied on clinical history that participants themselves reported in a screening survey and a study questionnaire. Recovered participants in ImmuneRACE Cohort 3 were defined as having two consecutive negative NP/OP PCR tests, clearance from a healthcare professional, or resolution of symptoms. Each participant in the prospective study had whole blood, serum and a nasopharyngeal or oropharyngeal swab collected by mobile phlebotomists. Additional blood draws and questionnaires over an approximately two-month period could optionally be provided by prospective study participants. Blood samples from the prospective study were shipped frozen or at room temperature prior to DNA extraction.

Sequencing was done on a sample of PBMCs or T cells enriched from blood (not recorded which). The V gene is TRBV18 and the J gene is TRBJ2-5; 9 nucleotides in the junction match TRBD1. This TCR derives from a woman in her forties or fifties who had recovered from COVID-19. The CDR3 region reads CASSLGQGPGETQYF. At the DNA level, the sequence is TGTGCCAGCTCACTTGGACAGGGGCCTGGGGAGACCCAGTACTTC. With the portions outside the CDR3 filled from the reference TRBV18 and TRBJ2-5 genes, the complete variable region becomes NAGVMQNPRHLVRRRGQEARLRCSPMKGHSHVYWYRQLPEEGLKFMVYLQKENIIDESGMPKERFSAEFPKEGPSILRIQQVVRGDSAAYFCASSLGQGPGETQYFGPGTRLLVL.